The clone carrying this TCR beta chain showed up just once. Antigen specificity is unknown. The germline gives CDR1 MNHEY, CDR2 SVGEGT. V shed 6 bases and J shed 5 bases, with 10 bases lying between them. The CDR3 has 13 amino acids. This entry is derived from a study of Ad26.COV2.S vaccination and SARS-CoV-2 variants. About the study: Recipients of Ad26.COV2.S got it intramuscularly, once or twice 56 days apart. Points from the study as a whole: Spike-specific TCR breadth ran higher among vaccine recipients than placebo recipients.

Stated treatment: roughly 19 received Ad26.COV2.S at low or high dose, single or two shots; 5 received placebo; per-sample allocation not given. Collection of the samples took place on day 63 after the first injection of vaccine or placebo. Sequenced by immunoSEQ multiplex PCR; TCRdb stores in-frame clones only, minus some. The repertoire holds more than 400,000 clones, with about 90% as singletons. The source is a person between 18 and 60 years old who received the Ad26.COV2.S COVID-19 vaccine or a placebo. Sequenced material: peripheral blood, taken in a trial of Ad26.COV2.S vaccine versus placebo. The gene calls are TRBV6-2 or TRBV6-3 and TRBJ1-4; unclear D gene. CDR3 loop: CASSSKPNEKLFF. DNA for the CDR3: TGTGCCAGCAGCTCCAAACCGAATGAAAAACTGTTTTTT.